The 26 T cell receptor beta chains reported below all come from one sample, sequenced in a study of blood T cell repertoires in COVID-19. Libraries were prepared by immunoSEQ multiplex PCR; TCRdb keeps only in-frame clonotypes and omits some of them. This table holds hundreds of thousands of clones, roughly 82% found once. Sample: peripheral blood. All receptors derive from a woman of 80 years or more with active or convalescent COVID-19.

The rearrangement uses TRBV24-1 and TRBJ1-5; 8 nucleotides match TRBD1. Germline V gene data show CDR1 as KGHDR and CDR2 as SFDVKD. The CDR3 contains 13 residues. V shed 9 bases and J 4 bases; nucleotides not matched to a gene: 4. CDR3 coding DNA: TGTGCCACCGGGCGGACAGGGAATCAGCCCCAGCATTTT. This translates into CATGRTGNQPQHF.

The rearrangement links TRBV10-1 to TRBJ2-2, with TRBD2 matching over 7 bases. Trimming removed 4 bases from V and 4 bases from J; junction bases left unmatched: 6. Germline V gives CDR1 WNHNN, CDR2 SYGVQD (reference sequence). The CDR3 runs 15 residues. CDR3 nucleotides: TGCGCCAGCAGTGCGAGCCGGGGGGTCACCGGGGAGCTGTTTTTT. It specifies CASSASRGVTGELFF.

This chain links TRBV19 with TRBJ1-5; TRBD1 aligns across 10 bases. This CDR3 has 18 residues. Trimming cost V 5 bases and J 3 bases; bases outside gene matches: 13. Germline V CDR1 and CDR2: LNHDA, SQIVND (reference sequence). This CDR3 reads CASSSPTGGPKYNQPQHF. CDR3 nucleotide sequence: TGTGCCAGTAGTTCACCGACAGGGGGCCCTAAATACAATCAGCCCCAGCATTTT. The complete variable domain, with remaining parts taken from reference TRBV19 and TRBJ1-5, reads DGGITQSPKYLFRKEGQNVTLSCEQNLNHDAMYWYRQDPGQGLRLIYYSQIVNDFQKGDIAEGYSVSREKKESFPLTVTSAQKNPTAFYLCASSSPTGGPKYNQPQHFGDGTRLSIL.

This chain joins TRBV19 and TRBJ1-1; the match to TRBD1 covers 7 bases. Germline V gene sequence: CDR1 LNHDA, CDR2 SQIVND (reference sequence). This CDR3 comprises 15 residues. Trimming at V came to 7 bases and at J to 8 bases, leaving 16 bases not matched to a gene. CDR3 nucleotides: TGTGCCAGTAATTACGCAGGGGGGAGAGACTCCGAAGCTTTCTTT. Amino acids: CASNYAGGRDSEAFF.

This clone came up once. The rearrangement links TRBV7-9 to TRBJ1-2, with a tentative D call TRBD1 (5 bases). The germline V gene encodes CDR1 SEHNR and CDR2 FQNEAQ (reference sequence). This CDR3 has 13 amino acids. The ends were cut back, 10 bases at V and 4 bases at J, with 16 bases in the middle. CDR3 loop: CAILTEELYGYTF. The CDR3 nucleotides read TGTGCCATCCTGACAGAAGAGCTCTATGGCTACACCTTC.

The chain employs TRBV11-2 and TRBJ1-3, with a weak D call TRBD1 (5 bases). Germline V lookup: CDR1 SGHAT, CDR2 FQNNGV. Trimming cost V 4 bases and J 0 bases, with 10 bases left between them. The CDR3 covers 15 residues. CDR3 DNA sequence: TGTGCCAGCAGCTCAACGGGGGGCTCTGGAAACACCATATATTTT. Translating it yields CASSSTGGSGNTIYF.

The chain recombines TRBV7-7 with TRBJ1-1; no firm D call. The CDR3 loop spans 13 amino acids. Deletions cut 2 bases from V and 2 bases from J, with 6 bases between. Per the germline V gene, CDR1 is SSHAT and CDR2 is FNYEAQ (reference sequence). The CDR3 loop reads CASSLLPNTEAFF. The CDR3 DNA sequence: TGTGCCAGCAGCTTACTTCCTAACACTGAAGCTTTCTTT.

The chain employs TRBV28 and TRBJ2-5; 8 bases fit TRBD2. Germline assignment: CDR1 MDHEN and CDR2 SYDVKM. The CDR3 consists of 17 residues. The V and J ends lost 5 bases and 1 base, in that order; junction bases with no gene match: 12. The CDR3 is CASSTGQTSARQETQYF. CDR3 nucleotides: TGTGCCAGCAGTACGGGCCAGACTAGCGCCCGCCAAGAGACCCAGTACTTC.

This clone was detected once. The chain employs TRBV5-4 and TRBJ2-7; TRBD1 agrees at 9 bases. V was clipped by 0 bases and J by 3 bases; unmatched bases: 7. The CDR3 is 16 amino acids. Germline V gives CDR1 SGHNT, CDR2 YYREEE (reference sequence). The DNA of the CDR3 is TGTGCCAGCAGCTTGGGGGGCGGGACAGGGCACTACGAGCAGTACTTC. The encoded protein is CASSLGGGTGHYEQYF.

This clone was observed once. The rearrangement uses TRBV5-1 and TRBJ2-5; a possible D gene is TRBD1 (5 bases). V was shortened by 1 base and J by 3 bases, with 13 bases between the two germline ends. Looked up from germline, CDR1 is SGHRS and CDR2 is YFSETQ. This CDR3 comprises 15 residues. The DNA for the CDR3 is TGCGCCAGCAGCTTGTCCACAGGTAAAGAAGAGACCCAGTACTTC. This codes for CASSLSTGKEETQYF.

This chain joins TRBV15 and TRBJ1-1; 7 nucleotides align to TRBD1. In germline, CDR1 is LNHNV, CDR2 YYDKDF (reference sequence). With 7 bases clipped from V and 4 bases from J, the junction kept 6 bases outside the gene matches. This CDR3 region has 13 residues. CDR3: CATNKPGGTEAFF. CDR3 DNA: TGTGCCACCAACAAGCCAGGGGGCACTGAAGCTTTCTTT. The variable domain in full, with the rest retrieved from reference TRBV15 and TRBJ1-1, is DAMVIQNPRYQVTQFGKPVTLSCSQTLNHNVMYWYQQKSSQAPKLLFHYYDKDFNNEADTPDNFQSRRPNTSFCFLDIRSPGLGDTAMYLCATNKPGGTEAFFGQGTRLTVV.

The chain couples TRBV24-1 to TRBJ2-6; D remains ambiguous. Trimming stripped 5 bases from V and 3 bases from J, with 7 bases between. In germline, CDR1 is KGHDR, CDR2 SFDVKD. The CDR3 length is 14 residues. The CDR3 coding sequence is TGTGCCACCAGTGGGGCTGGTGGGGCCAACGTCCTGACTTTC. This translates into CATSGAGGANVLTF.

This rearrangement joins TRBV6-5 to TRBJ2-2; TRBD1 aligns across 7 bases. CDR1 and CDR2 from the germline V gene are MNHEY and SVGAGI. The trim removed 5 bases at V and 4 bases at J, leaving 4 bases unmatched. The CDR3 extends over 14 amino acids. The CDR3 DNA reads TGTGCCAGCAGTCAGACAGGGAGCACCGGGGAGCTGTTTTTT. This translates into CASSQTGSTGELFF.

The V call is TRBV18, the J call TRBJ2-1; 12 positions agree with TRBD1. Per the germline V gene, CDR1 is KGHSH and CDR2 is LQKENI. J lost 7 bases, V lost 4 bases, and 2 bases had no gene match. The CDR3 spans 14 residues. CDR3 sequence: CASSRDRGQNEQFF. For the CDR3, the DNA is TGTGCCAGCTCACGGGACAGGGGGCAGAATGAGCAGTTCTTC.

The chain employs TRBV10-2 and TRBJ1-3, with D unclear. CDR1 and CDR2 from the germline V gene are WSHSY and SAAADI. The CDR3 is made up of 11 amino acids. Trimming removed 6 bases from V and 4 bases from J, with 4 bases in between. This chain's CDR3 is CASRGGNTIYF. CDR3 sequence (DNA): TGCGCCAGCAGGGGCGGAAACACCATATATTTT.

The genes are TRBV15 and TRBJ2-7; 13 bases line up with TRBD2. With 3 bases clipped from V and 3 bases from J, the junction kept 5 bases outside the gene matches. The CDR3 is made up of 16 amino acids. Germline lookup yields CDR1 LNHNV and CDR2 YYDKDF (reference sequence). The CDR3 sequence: CATSRARTSGGYEQYF. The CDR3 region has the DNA TGTGCCACCAGCAGGGCTCGGACTAGCGGGGGCTACGAGCAGTACTTC.

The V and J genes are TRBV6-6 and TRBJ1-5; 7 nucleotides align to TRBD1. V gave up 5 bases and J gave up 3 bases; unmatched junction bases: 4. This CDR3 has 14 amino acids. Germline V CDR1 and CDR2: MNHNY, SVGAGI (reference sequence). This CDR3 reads CASSPGTVNQPQHF. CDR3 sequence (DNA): TGTGCCAGCAGTCCCGGGACAGTCAATCAGCCCCAGCATTTT.

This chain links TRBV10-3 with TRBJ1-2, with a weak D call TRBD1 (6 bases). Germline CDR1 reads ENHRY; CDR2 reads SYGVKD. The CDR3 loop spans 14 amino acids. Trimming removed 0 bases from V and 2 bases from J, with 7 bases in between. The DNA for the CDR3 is TGTGCCATCAGTGAGTCAACAGGGAACTATGGCTACACCTTC. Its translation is CAISESTGNYGYTF.

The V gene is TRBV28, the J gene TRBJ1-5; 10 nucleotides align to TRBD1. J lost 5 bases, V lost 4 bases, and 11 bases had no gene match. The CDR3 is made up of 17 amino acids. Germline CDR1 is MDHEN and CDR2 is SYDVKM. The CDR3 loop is CASSSGGGQGIYQPQHF. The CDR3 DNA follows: TGTGCCAGCAGTTCCGGTGGGGGACAGGGGATTTATCAGCCCCAGCATTTT.

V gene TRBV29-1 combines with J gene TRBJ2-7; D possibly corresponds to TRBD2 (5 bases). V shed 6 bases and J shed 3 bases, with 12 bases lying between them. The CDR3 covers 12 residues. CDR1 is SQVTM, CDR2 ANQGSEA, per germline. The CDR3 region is CSVGTGIYEQYF. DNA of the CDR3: TGCAGCGTCGGCACGGGGATCTACGAGCAGTACTTC.

CDR3 region: CASSPQIRTGSNTQYF. The CDR3 DNA reads TGTGCCAGCTCACCCCAGATACGGACAGGGTCGAATACGCAGTATTTT. The chain links TRBV18 to TRBJ2-3, with 8 positions matching TRBD1. V dropped 3 bases and J dropped 7; count of bases not matched to a gene: 12. Germline CDR1 and CDR2: KGHSH and LQKENI. The CDR3 runs 16 residues.

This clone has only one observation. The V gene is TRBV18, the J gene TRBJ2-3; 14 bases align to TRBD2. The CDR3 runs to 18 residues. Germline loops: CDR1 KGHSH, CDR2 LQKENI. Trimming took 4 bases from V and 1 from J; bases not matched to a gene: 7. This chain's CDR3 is CASSLRLAGGQGTDTQYF. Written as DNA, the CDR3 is TGTGCCAGCTCACTTCGACTAGCGGGGGGGCAAGGCACAGATACGCAGTATTTT.

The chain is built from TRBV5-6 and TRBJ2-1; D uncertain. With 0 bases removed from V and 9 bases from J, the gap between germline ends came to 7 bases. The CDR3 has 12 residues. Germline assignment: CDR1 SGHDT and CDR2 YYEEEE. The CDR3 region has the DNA TGTGCCAGCAGCTTGGCCGCCGGTGAGCAGTTCTTC. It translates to CASSLAAGEQFF.

This CDR3 reads CASSRTAYNSPLHF. The CDR3 region has the DNA TGTGCCAGCAGCCGGACAGCCTATAATTCACCCCTCCACTTT. The chain joins TRBV11-1 to TRBJ1-6; TRBD1 is a possible D gene (6 bases). CDR1 is SGHAT, CDR2 FQDESV, per germline (reference sequence). V shed 5 bases and J shed 2 bases, with 7 bases lying between them. The CDR3 runs 14 residues.

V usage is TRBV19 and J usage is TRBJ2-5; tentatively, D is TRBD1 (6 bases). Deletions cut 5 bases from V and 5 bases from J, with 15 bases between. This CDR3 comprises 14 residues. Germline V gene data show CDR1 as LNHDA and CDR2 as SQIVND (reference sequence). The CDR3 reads CASSRDTLGETQYF. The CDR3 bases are TGTGCCAGTAGTCGGGACACTCTGGGGGAGACCCAGTACTTC.

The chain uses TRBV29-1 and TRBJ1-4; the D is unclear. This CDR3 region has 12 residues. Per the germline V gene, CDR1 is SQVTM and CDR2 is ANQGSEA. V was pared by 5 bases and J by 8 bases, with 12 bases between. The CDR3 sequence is CSVWQGEEKLFF. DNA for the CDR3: TGCAGCGTTTGGCAAGGAGAGGAAAAACTGTTTTTT. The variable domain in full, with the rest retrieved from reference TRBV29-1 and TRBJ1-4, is SAVISQKPSRDICQRGTSLTIQCQVDSQVTMMFWYRQQPGQSLTLIATANQGSEATYESGFVIDKFPISRPNLTFSTLTVSNMSPEDSSIYLCSVWQGEEKLFFGSGTQLSVL.